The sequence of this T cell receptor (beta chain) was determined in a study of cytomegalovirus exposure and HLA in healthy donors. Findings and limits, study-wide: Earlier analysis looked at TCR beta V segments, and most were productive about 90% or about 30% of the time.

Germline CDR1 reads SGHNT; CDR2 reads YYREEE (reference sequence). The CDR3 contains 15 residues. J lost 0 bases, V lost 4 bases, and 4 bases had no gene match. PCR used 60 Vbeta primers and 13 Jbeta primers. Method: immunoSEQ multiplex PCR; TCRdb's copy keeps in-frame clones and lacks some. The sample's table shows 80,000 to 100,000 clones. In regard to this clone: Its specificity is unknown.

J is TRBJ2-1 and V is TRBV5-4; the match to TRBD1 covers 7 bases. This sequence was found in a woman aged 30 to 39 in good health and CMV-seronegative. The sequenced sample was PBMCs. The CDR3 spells CASSLRDSSYNEQFF. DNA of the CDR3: TGTGCCAGCAGCCTCCGGGACAGCTCCTACAATGAGCAGTTCTTC. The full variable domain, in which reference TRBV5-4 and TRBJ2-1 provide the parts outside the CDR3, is ETGVTQSPTHLIKTRGQQVTLRCSSQSGHNTVSWYQQALGQGPQFIFQYYREEENGRGNFPPRFSGLQFPNYSSELNVNALELDDSALYLCASSLRDSSYNEQFFGPGTRLTVL.